This entry concerns a single T cell receptor beta chain. The entry originates in a study of blood T cell repertoires in COVID-19. V was cut by 1 base and J by 4 bases, with 16 bases left in between. CDR1 and CDR2 (germline): SGHNT, YYREEE (reference sequence). This CDR3 comprises 16 residues. Profiled with immunoSEQ multiplex PCR; TCRdb holds only in-frame clones, not every one. The sample lists tens of thousands of clones, 76% occurring once. The sequence was collected from a woman aged 45 to 65 with active or convalescent COVID-19. Material for sequencing was peripheral blood. The rearrangement links TRBV5-4 to TRBJ2-3; weak D call: TRBD1 (7 bases). CDR3 in DNA: TGTGCCAGCAGCTTGAGTCGGCAGGGGGGACCAGATACGCAGTATTTT. Protein: CASSLSRQGGPDTQYF.